Listed here are 18 T cell receptor beta chains from one sample, sequenced in a study of molecular identifiers for immune sequencing clone quantification. TCRdb analysed the PCR reads with MiXCR anew, one entry per CDR3 protein. Found here are under 350,000 distinct CDR3 sequences, roughly 24% of them singletons; the top ten hold roughly 0.7%. Specimen: naive CD8+ T cells from blood, with Jurkat cell RNA spiked in. Subset reported: FACS-sorted CD8+CD4-CCR7+CD45RA+ naive T cells. These receptors all stem from a human donor in good health. Some libraries in this study had Jurkat cell RNA spiked in.

This clonotype was recorded at least ten times. This chain connects TRBV28 to TRBJ1-5; D is ambiguous. The V and J ends lost 3 bases and 0 bases respectively, with 15 bases between them. CDR3 length: 17 amino acids. The germline V gene encodes CDR1 MDHEN and CDR2 SYDVKM. In DNA, the CDR3 is TGTGCCAGCAGTTTCTCCCCCATGGCATATAGCAATCAGCCCCAGCATTTT. Protein product: CASSFSPMAYSNQPQHF.

This clonotype was observed a single time. A read error may explain this, as a much larger clone is one base away. No conserved phenylalanine or tryptophan ends this CDR3, so it is likely a read error. This chain links TRBV9 with TRBJ2-3; no clear D. The germline V gene encodes CDR1 SGDLS and CDR2 YYNGEE. The CDR3 length is 14 residues. The ends were cut back, 0 bases at V and 2 bases at J, with 7 bases in the middle. CDR3 DNA: TGTGCCAGCAGCGTAGACACGAACACAGATACGCAGTATCTT. It codes for CASSVDTNTDTQYL.

As concerns this clonotype: A clone one base away is much larger, so this may be a read error. V and J are TRBV5-6 and TRBJ2-6; D remains ambiguous. V lost 4 bases and J 4 bases, leaving 24 bases between the germline ends. The germline gives CDR1 SGHDT, CDR2 YYEEEE. This CDR3 region has 19 residues. CDR3 nucleotides: TGTGCCAGCAGCCGGCCGGAGATCCGACTCCCTGTGGGGGCCAACGTCCTGACTTTC. Encoded protein: CASSRPEIRLPVGANVLTF.

This clonotype was counted a single time. This sequence may be a read error, since a much larger clone differs from it by one base. The chain joins TRBV27 to TRBJ1-2; TRBD1 is a possible D gene (5 bases). CDR3 length: 17 amino acids. Per the germline V gene, CDR1 is MNHEY and CDR2 is SMNVEV (reference sequence). CDR3 residues: CASSPTTRQTANYVYTF. CDR3 bases: TGTGCCAGCAGCCCAACCACTCGACAGACAGCTAACTATGTCTACACCTTC.

The chain carries TRBV5-1 and TRBJ1-1; D is possibly TRBD1 (6 bases). Trimming pared 0 bases from V and 3 bases from J, leaving 9 bases between. The CDR3 is made up of 14 amino acids. Germline values: CDR1 SGHRS, CDR2 YFSETQ. The CDR3 DNA follows: TGCGCCAGCAGCTTGGTTCGGGGGCACACTGAAGCTTTCTTT. This gives the protein CASSLVRGHTEAFF. Combining the CDR3 with reference TRBV5-1 and TRBJ1-1 gives the whole variable domain KAGVTQTPRYLIKTRGQQVTLSCSPISGHRSVSWYQQTPGQGLQFLFEYFSETQRNKGNFPGRFSGRQFSNSRSEMNVSTLELGDSALYLCASSLVRGHTEAFFGQGTRLTVV.

As for this clonotype: A much bigger clone sits one base away, suggesting this may be a read error. The rearrangement joins TRBV5-1 to TRBJ1-1; D perhaps matches TRBD1 (6 bases). CDR3 length: 13 amino acids. Trimming removed 3 bases from V and 5 bases from J, with 11 bases in between. Per the germline V gene, CDR1 is SGHRS and CDR2 is YFSETQ. CDR3 protein: CASSSNTGTEAFF. The CDR3 nucleotides are TGCGCCAGCAGCTCGAACACAGGGACTGAAGCTTTCTTT.

The table lists this clonotype with a few counts. This chain links TRBV4-1 with TRBJ1-3; possible D gene TRBD1, 5 bases. Germline CDR1 MGHRA, CDR2 YSYEKL. V lost 0 bases, J lost 7 bases, and 19 bases lay in between. This CDR3 comprises 17 residues. The CDR3 protein is CASSQDHGRGRWNTIYF. The DNA for the CDR3 is TGCGCCAGCAGCCAAGACCACGGGAGGGGCCGGTGGAACACCATATATTTT.

This clonotype showed up many times. The chain combines TRBV15 with TRBJ2-3, with 10 bases lining up with TRBD1. This CDR3 has 14 residues. V lost 5 bases to trimming and J lost 5 bases; unmatched junction nucleotides: 4. Germline CDR1 is LNHNV and CDR2 is YYDKDF (reference sequence). The CDR3 region has the DNA TGTGCCACCAGCGGGACAGGGGTGGGAGATACGCAGTATTTT. Its protein product is CATSGTGVGDTQYF.

CDR3 nucleotides: TGTGCCAGCAGTTACTTTGAGGGGACCCAGTACTTC. It yields the protein CASSYFEGTQYF. The rearrangement links TRBV6-2 or TRBV6-3 to TRBJ2-5, with D perhaps TRBD2 (5 bases). Germline values: CDR1 MNHEY, CDR2 SVGEGT. CDR3 length: 12 residues. V was cut by 1 base and J by 7 bases, with 7 bases left in between.

This chain joins TRBV11-2 and TRBJ2-2; no reliable D call. The germline V and J ends were trimmed by 11 bases and 3 bases, with 7 bases remaining between them. Germline lookup yields CDR1 SGHAT and CDR2 FQNNGV. The CDR3 has 11 amino acids. The CDR3: CAVLDTGELFF. DNA of the CDR3: TGTGCCGTTTTGGACACCGGGGAGCTGTTTTTT.

This clonotype was recorded many times. This sequence joins TRBV2 and TRBJ1-3, with a weak D call TRBD1 (5 bases). The CDR3 sequence is 18 residues long. The germline CDR1 and CDR2 sequences are SNHLY and FYNNEI. Trimming removed 2 bases at V and 2 bases at J, with 19 bases between. The DNA of the CDR3 is TGTGCCAGCAGTGAAATTTTTGGGACCTGGGGCGCTGGAAACACCATATATTTT. Its translation: CASSEIFGTWGAGNTIYF. Together with reference TRBV2 and TRBJ1-3, the CDR3 gives the full variable domain: EPEVTQTPSHQVTQMGQEVILRCVPISNHLYFYWYRQILGQKVEFLVSFYNNEISEKSEIFDDQFSVERPDGSNFTLKIRSTKLEDSAMYFCASSEIFGTWGAGNTIYFGEGSWLTVV.

This chain links TRBV9 with TRBJ2-7, with no clear D. V gave up 4 bases and J gave up 9 bases, with 17 bases separating them. The CDR3 has 13 residues. CDR1 SGDLS and CDR2 YYNGEE come from the germline V gene. CDR3 amino acids: CASSSIPFSAQYF. As DNA, the CDR3 is TGTGCCAGCAGCTCAATTCCGTTTTCCGCGCAGTACTTC.

For this clonotype: At one of its ends the junction is not consistent with the germline gene, which may arise from a read error. This chain connects TRBV7-8 to TRBJ2-5, with TRBD2 identical over 7 bases. The CDR3 spans 13 residues. The V gene's germline CDR1 is SGHVS and CDR2 FQNEAQ. This chain's CDR3 is CASSRRGTETRYF. For the CDR3, the DNA is TGTGCCAGCAGCAGGCGGGGGACGGAGACCCGGTACTTC.

There are many counts of this clonotype. The V gene is TRBV12-3 or TRBV12-4, the J gene TRBJ1-5; D gene uncertain. Between the trimmed V and J ends, which lost 3 bases and 0 bases, there was a span of 6 bases. This CDR3 has 14 residues. CDR3 sequence: CASSFWDSNQPQHF. The CDR3 DNA reads as TGTGCCAGCAGTTTTTGGGATAGCAATCAGCCCCAGCATTTT.

This clonotype was counted many times. The chain combines TRBV2 with TRBJ1-1; D not certain. V lost 1 base and J 7 bases, leaving 19 bases between the germline ends. The CDR3 extends over 16 amino acids. Germline V lookup: CDR1 SNHLY, CDR2 FYNNEI. CDR3: CASSEGPHTMAVEAFF. The CDR3 DNA reads as TGTGCCAGCAGTGAAGGCCCCCACACAATGGCGGTTGAAGCTTTCTTT.

This clonotype has just a few counts. The CDR3 bases are TGTGCCAGCAGTTTTGGAACGGCTGGCTACACCTTC. This sequence encodes CASSFGTAGYTF. The gene calls are TRBV28 and TRBJ1-2; D not resolved. Trimming shortened V by 3 bases and J by 7 bases, and 9 bases separated the two germline ends. Germline values: CDR1 MDHEN, CDR2 SYDVKM. The CDR3 totals 12 residues.

The chain uses TRBV2 and TRBJ1-4; 7 nucleotides line up with TRBD1. In germline, CDR1 is SNHLY, CDR2 FYNNEI. V gave up 6 bases and J gave up 6 bases; unmatched junction bases: 10. The CDR3 has 15 residues. CDR3 residues: CASRPQGNQDEKLFF. The DNA for the CDR3 is TGTGCCAGCAGACCACAGGGGAACCAGGATGAAAAACTGTTTTTT. Filled out from reference TRBV2 and TRBJ1-4, the complete variable domain reads EPEVTQTPSHQVTQMGQEVILRCVPISNHLYFYWYRQILGQKVEFLVSFYNNEISEKSEIFDDQFSVERPDGSNFTLKIRSTKLEDSAMYFCASRPQGNQDEKLFFGSGTQLSVL.

This clonotype was seen a few times. The V gene is TRBV7-2, the J gene TRBJ2-3; 14 bases align to TRBD2. CDR3 size: 19 residues. Germline trimming cut 4 bases from V and 0 bases from J; bases unmatched to any gene: 9. Per germline, CDR1 SGHTA and CDR2 FQGNSA. CDR3 sequence: CASSSRLAGGRESTDTQYF. In DNA form, the CDR3 reads TGTGCCAGCAGCTCAAGACTAGCGGGAGGGCGCGAGAGCACAGATACGCAGTATTTT.